This passage covers 10 T cell receptor beta chains from one sample sequenced in a study of cytomegalovirus exposure and HLA in healthy donors. PCR employed 60 Vbeta and 13 Jbeta primers. The data were produced by immunoSEQ multiplex PCR, yet TCRdb's version contains in-frame clones alone and is incomplete. The profile shows 120,000 to 150,000 clones, 73% of them singletons. Material: PBMCs. These receptors were collected from a human donor in good health.

This rearrangement joins TRBV5-1 to TRBJ1-1; the match to TRBD1 covers 8 bases. The V and J ends lost 4 bases and 6 bases, in that order; junction bases with no gene match: 17. In germline, CDR1 is SGHRS, CDR2 YFSETQ. The CDR3 is 17 amino acids. For the CDR3, the DNA is TGCGCCAGCAGCATGGGCCCTCGGACAGGGTCAACATCTGAAGCTTTCTTT. Its translation: CASSMGPRTGSTSEAFF.

There are a few counts of this clone. This chain connects TRBV27 to TRBJ2-4; D uncertain. CDR3 length: 14 amino acids. CDR1 and CDR2 from the germline V gene are MNHEY and SMNVEV (reference sequence). The ends were cut back, 5 bases at V and 0 bases at J, with 8 bases in the middle. The CDR3 protein is CASSRAAAKNIQYF. The CDR3 DNA follows: TGTGCCAGCAGTCGCGCGGCAGCCAAAAACATTCAGTACTTC.

J is TRBJ2-1 and V is TRBV5-4; 7 nucleotides line up with TRBD1. Germline V gives CDR1 SGHNT, CDR2 YYREEE (reference sequence). Trimming cost V 5 bases and J 4 bases; bases outside gene matches: 12. The CDR3 consists of 16 residues. The CDR3 protein is CASSPAGGKTYNEQFF. As DNA, the CDR3 is TGTGCCAGCAGTCCCGCAGGGGGAAAAACTTACAATGAGCAGTTCTTC. The full variable domain, in which reference TRBV5-4 and TRBJ2-1 provide the parts outside the CDR3, is ETGVTQSPTHLIKTRGQQVTLRCSSQSGHNTVSWYQQALGQGPQFIFQYYREEENGRGNFPPRFSGLQFPNYSSELNVNALELDDSALYLCASSPAGGKTYNEQFFGPGTRLTVL.

The chain links TRBV13 to TRBJ2-7; TRBD1 matches at 10 bases. Germline V gene sequence: CDR1 PRHDT, CDR2 FYEKMQ (reference sequence). This CDR3 contains 15 residues. Germline trimming cut 5 bases from V and 5 bases from J; bases unmatched to any gene: 9. The CDR3: CASSPSGTGDHEQYF. The CDR3 DNA reads as TGTGCCAGCAGCCCTAGTGGGACAGGGGACCACGAGCAGTACTTC.

The V call is TRBV29-1, the J call TRBJ1-2; possible D gene TRBD1, 6 bases. CDR3 length equals 14 residues. CDR1 is SQVTM, CDR2 ANQGSEA, per germline. V was cut by 2 bases and J by 3 bases, with 13 bases left in between. The CDR3: CSVEWAGAHYGYTF. CDR3 bases: TGCAGCGTTGAATGGGCAGGGGCTCACTATGGCTACACCTTC.

This clone was picked up one time. The genes are TRBV19 and TRBJ2-7; D is uncertain. The V end was cut by 3 bases, the J end by 3 bases, with 9 bases between. The CDR3 extends over 13 amino acids. CDR1 is LNHDA, CDR2 SQIVND, per germline (reference sequence). The CDR3 DNA sequence: TGTGCCAGTAGTATCTCCAACGGCTACGAGCAGTACTTC. Translation: CASSISNGYEQYF. Full variable domain (rest looked up from reference TRBV19 and TRBJ2-7): DGGITQSPKYLFRKEGQNVTLSCEQNLNHDAMYWYRQDPGQGLRLIYYSQIVNDFQKGDIAEGYSVSREKKESFPLTVTSAQKNPTAFYLCASSISNGYEQYFGPGTRLTVT.

This chain connects TRBV7-3 to TRBJ2-3; D uncertain. V shed 4 bases and J shed 3 bases, with 8 bases lying between them. The V gene's germline CDR1 is SGHTA and CDR2 FQGTGA. The CDR3 consists of 13 residues. The chain's CDR3 is CASSSVKTDTQYF. The CDR3 DNA reads TGTGCCAGCAGCTCGGTCAAGACAGATACGCAGTATTTT.

This clone has more than one count but fewer than ten. This chain links TRBV9 with TRBJ1-1; TRBD1 matches 7 bases. Looked up from germline, CDR1 is SGDLS and CDR2 is YYNGEE. The V segment lost 3 bases and the J segment 0 bases; nucleotides outside the gene matches: 2. This CDR3 is built from 14 residues. CDR3: CASSGTGLNTEAFF. Here the CDR3 DNA reads TGTGCCAGCAGCGGGACAGGATTGAACACTGAAGCTTTCTTT.

V and J are TRBV19 and TRBJ1-2; D gene ambiguous. V lost 1 base, J lost 4 bases, and 10 bases lay in between. CDR1 and CDR2 (germline): LNHDA, SQIVND (reference sequence). This CDR3 contains 14 residues. The CDR3 protein is CASSIGPGSYGYTF. The CDR3 DNA reads as TGTGCCAGTAGTATAGGACCGGGGAGCTATGGCTACACCTTC.

This clone is a singleton in its sample. This rearrangement joins TRBV19 to TRBJ1-2; D ambiguous. Germline V gene data show CDR1 as LNHDA and CDR2 as SQIVND (reference sequence). V gave up 4 bases and J gave up 6 bases, with 15 bases separating them. The CDR3 length is 14 residues. The CDR3 loop reads CASSTSRRIDGYTF. Here the CDR3 DNA reads TGTGCCAGTAGTACCTCTAGACGGATAGATGGCTACACCTTC.